This TCR beta chain was found in a study of T cell responses to AZD1222 COVID-19 vaccine. TCRdb keeps only in-frame clones here, not all; method: immunoSEQ multiplex PCR. This sample has around 130,000 clones, with about 86% found just once. The ends were cut back, 7 bases at V and 4 bases at J, with 14 bases in the middle. CDR3 size: 14 residues. The germline CDR1 and CDR2 sequences are MNHEY and SVGAGI. This clone was counted between two and nine times. The genes are TRBV6-5 and TRBJ2-1; D is possibly TRBD1 or TRBD2 (5 bases each). This sample comprised peripheral blood, obtained 28 days after the second AZD1222 dose. This sequence was found in an adult who received the AZD1222 COVID-19 vaccine. In nucleotides, the CDR3 is TGTGCCAGCACACGGGGCCCCACTTACAATGAGCAGTTCTTC. Translating it yields CASTRGPTYNEQFF.